A single sample gave rise to the 2 T cell receptor beta chains below, sequenced in a study of shared clonotypes between healthy human individuals. Generated by immunoSEQ multiplex PCR, the TCRdb table keeps only in-frame clones and is missing some. Counted here are 300,000 to 400,000 clones, more than 60% occurring once; the ten biggest clones make up 8% to 13%. Sequencing used memory CD4+ T cells sorted from blood. Stated subset: CD45RA-negative fraction. The receptors come from a man aged 25 to 40 in good health.

This sequence joins TRBV5-1 and TRBJ2-5; 9 nucleotides line up with TRBD1. J lost 5 bases, V lost 0 bases, and 11 bases had no gene match. The germline CDR1 and CDR2 sequences are SGHRS and YFSETQ. This CDR3 has 17 amino acids. The CDR3 DNA reads TGCGCCAGCAGCTTGGCCTTTGCGGGACAGGGATCGGAGACCCAGTACTTC. The encoded protein is CASSLAFAGQGSETQYF.

The chain combines TRBV7-2 with TRBJ1-1, with 7 bases identical to TRBD1. J gave up 4 bases and V 5 bases, and 7 bases lay outside the gene matches. The CDR3 consists of 14 residues. CDR1 SGHTA and CDR2 FQGNSA come from the germline V gene. CDR3 amino acids: CASSANRGGTEAFF. CDR3 DNA: TGTGCCAGCAGCGCGAACAGGGGTGGCACTGAAGCTTTCTTT.